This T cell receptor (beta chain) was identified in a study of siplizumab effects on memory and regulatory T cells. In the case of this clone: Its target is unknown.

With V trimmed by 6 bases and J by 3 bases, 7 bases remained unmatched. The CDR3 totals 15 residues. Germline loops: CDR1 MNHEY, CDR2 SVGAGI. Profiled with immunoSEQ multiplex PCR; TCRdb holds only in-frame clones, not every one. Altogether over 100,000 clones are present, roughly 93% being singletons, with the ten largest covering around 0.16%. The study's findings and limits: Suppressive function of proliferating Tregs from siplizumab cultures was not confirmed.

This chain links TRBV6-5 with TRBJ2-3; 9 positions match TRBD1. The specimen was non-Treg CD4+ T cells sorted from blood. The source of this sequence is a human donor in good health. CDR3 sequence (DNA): TGTGCCAGCAGGGATACAGGGGGCCTAACAGATACGCAGTATTTT. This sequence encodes CASRDTGGLTDTQYF.